These T cell receptor beta chains were read from a single sample in a study of blood T cell repertoires in COVID-19. Generated by immunoSEQ multiplex PCR, the TCRdb table keeps only in-frame clones and is missing some. The table lists 20,000 to 25,000 clones, roughly 80% of them singletons, with over 45% in the top ten. Sequencing input: peripheral blood. These receptors all come from a man aged 70 or older with acute or convalescent COVID-19. The CDR3 runs from the conserved cysteine through the conserved F or W. D genes are given only for firm matches. A clone size is listed for some rows: how often the clone was seen (once, few, many), or a class if it is expanded.

clone size	V gene	CDR3 length	J gene	D gene	CDR3 DNA	CDR3 protein
NA	TRBV30	13	TRBJ1-2	NA	TGTGCCCTCAACAGGGATTTGGACTATGGCTACACCTTC	CALNRDLDYGYTF
NA	TRBV5-4	15	TRBJ2-3	NA	TGTGCCTTCCACCCCCCGGGAGTAGGTACAGATACGCAGTATTTT	CAFHPPGVGTDTQYF
NA	TRBV4-3	19	TRBJ2-1	TRBD2	TGCGCCAGCAGCCAAGATCCGGGAGGGGTAGCGGGGCCCTACAATGAGCAGTTCTTC	CASSQDPGGVAGPYNEQFF
NA	TRBV28	15	TRBJ1-6	TRBD1	TGTGCCAGCAGAGTTGGACAGGGTCTTAGGTCACCCCTCCACTTT	CASRVGQGLRSPLHF
NA	TRBV4-1	15	TRBJ2-7	TRBD2	TGCGCCAGCAGCCAACCCGGGACTACTCCCTACGAGCAGTACTTC	CASSQPGTTPYEQYF
NA	TRBV7-3	16	TRBJ2-3	TRBD2	TGTGCCAGCAGCCTGGTAGCGGGAGGGCCAAAAGATACGCAGTATTTT	CASSLVAGGPKDTQYF
NA	TRBV19	12	TRBJ2-1	NA	TGTGCCAGTAGAGGGGGGGGGACTGAGCAGTTCTTC	CASRGGGTEQFF
NA	TRBV7-2	14	TRBJ1-3	TRBD1	TGTGCCAGCAGCCCGACAGGGAATGGAAACACCATATATTTT	CASSPTGNGNTIYF
NA	TRBV28	19	TRBJ1-5	TRBD1	TGTGCCAGCAGTTTACCATCGACAGGGGATATATTAGACAATCAGCCCCAGCATTTT	CASSLPSTGDILDNQPQHF
NA	TRBV4-2	16	TRBJ1-5	TRBD1	TGTGCCAGCAGCCAAGATTTGGGACAGGGTCATCAGCCCCAGCATTTT	CASSQDLGQGHQPQHF
NA	TRBV6-5	14	TRBJ1-2	NA	TGTGCCAGCAGTTACTCGCCGGGACTCTATGGCTACACCTTC	CASSYSPGLYGYTF
NA	TRBV6-5	13	TRBJ1-1	NA	TGTGCCAGCTCAACAGGGCGGAACACTGAAGCTTTCTTT	CASSTGRNTEAFF
once	TRBV4-3	17	TRBJ1-1	NA	TGCGCCAGCAGCCAAGTCCGGACTCTTACCATGAACACTGAAGCTTTCTTT	CASSQVRTLTMNTEAFF
NA	TRBV10-1	16	TRBJ2-1	TRBD1	TGCGCCAGCAGTGAGTCGGGGACAGGGGCCTACAATGAGCAGTTCTTC	CASSESGTGAYNEQFF
NA	TRBV7-2	16	TRBJ1-3	NA	TGTGCCAGCAGCACAGGACCCGGCGCGTCTGGAAACACCATATATTTT	CASSTGPGASGNTIYF
NA	TRBV12-2	17	TRBJ1-1	NA	TGTGCAAGTCGCTTAGCACCAGGACAACAATTGAACACTGAAGCTTTCTTT	CASRLAPGQQLNTEAFF
NA	TRBV7-2	16	TRBJ1-3	TRBD1	TGTGCCAGCAGCTTTTCAGGACAGGGGTCTGGAAACACCATATATTTT	CASSFSGQGSGNTIYF